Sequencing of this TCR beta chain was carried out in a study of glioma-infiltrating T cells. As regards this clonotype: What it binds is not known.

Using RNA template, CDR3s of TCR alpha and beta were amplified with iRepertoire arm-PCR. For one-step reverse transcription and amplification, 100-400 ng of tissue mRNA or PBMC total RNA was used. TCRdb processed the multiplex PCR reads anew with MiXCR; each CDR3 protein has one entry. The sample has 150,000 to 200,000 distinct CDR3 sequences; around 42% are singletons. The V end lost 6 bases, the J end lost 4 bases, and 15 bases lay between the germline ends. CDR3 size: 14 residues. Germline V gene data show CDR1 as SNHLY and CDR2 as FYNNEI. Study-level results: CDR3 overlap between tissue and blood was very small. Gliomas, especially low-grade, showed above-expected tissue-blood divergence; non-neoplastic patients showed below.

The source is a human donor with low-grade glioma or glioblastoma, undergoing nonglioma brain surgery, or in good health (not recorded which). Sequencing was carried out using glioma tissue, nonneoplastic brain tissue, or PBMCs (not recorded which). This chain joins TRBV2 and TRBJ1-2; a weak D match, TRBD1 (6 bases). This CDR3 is CASSADRSLYGYTF. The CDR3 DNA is TGTGCCAGCAGCGCTGACAGGAGTCTCTATGGCTACACCTTC. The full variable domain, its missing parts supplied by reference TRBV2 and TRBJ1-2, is EPEVTQTPSHQVTQMGQEVILRCVPISNHLYFYWYRQILGQKVEFLVSFYNNEISEKSEIFDDQFSVERPDGSNFTLKIRSTKLEDSAMYFCASSADRSLYGYTFGSGTRLTVV.